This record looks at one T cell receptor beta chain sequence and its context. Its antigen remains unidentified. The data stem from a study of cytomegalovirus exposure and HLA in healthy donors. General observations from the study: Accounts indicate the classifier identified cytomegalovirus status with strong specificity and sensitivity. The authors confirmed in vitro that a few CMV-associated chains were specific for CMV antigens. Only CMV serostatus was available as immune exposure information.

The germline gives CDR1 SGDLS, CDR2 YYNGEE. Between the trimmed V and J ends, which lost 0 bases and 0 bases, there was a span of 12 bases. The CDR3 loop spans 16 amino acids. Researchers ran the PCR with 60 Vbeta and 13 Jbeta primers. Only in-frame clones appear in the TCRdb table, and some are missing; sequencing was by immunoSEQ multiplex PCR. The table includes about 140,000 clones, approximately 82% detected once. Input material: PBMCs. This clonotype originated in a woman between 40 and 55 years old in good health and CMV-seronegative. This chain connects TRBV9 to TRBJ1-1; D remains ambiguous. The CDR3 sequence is CASSVGSPTMNTEAFF. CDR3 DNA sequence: TGTGCCAGCAGCGTAGGAAGCCCGACTATGAACACTGAAGCTTTCTTT.